This T cell receptor (beta chain) is drawn from a study of shared clonotypes between healthy human individuals. The CDR3 is made up of 16 amino acids. The junction had 8 bases not matched to a gene; V was cut back by 5 bases and J by 2 bases. Germline loops: CDR1 MNHEY, CDR2 SMNVEV (reference sequence). In the original workflow: Quality scores were absent from the junction-only immunoSEQ sequences, so filtering differed. Here immunoSEQ multiplex PCR was the method, and the copy in TCRdb shows in-frame clones only, minus some. The V and J calls and clone size come from that table; D and trimming were worked out from the DNA. The sample includes some 630,000 clones, 72% of them seen just once.

The sequence was collected from a woman in her 30s in good health. The chain links TRBV27 to TRBJ1-3; TRBD1 matches at 8 bases. Material for sequencing was memory CD4+ T cells sorted from blood. Subset meaning: CD45RA-negative fraction. CDR3 amino acids: CASSIGTGFPGNTIYF. DNA for the CDR3: TGTGCCAGCAGTATCGGGACAGGCTTCCCTGGAAACACCATATATTTT.